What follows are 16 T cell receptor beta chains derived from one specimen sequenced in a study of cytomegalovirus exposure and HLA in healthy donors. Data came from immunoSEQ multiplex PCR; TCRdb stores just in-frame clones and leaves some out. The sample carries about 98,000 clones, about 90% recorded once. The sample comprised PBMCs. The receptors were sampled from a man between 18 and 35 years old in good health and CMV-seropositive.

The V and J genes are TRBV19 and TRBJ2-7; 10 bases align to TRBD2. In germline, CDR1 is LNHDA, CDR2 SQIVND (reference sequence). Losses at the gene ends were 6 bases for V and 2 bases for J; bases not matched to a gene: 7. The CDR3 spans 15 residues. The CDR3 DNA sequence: TGTGCCAGTAGCCCTAGCGGGAGCGCCCCCTACGAGCAGTACTTC. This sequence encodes CASSPSGSAPYEQYF. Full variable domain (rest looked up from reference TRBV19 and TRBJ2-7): DGGITQSPKYLFRKEGQNVTLSCEQNLNHDAMYWYRQDPGQGLRLIYYSQIVNDFQKGDIAEGYSVSREKKESFPLTVTSAQKNPTAFYLCASSPSGSAPYEQYFGPGTRLTVT.

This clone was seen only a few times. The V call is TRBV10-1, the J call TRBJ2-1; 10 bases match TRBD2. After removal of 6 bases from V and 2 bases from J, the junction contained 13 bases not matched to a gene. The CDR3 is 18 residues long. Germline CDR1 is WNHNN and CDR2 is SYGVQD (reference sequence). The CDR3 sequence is CASSIRKTGLAAYNEQFF. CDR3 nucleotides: TGCGCCAGCAGCATTCGCAAAACAGGACTAGCGGCCTACAATGAGCAGTTCTTC.

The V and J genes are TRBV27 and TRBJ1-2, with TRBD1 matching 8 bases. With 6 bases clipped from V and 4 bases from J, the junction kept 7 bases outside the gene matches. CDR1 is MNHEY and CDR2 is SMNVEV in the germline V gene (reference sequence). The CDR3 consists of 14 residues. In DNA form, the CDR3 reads TGTGCCAGCAGGTGGGGTACAGGGGGCTATGGCTACACCTTC. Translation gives CASRWGTGGYGYTF.

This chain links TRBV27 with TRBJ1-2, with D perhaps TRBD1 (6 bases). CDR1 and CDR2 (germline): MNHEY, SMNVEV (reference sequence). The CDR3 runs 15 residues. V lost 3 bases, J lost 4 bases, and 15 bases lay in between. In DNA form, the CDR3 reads TGTGCCAGCAGTTTCCTGCCAGGGGATTTCTATGGCTACACCTTC. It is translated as CASSFLPGDFYGYTF.

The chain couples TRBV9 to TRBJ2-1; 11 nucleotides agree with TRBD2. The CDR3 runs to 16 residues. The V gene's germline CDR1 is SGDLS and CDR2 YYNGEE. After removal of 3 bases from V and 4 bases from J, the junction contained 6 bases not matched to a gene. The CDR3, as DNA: TGTGCCAGCAGCGCTCCGGGACTAGCGGCTTACAATGAGCAGTTCTTC. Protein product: CASSAPGLAAYNEQFF.

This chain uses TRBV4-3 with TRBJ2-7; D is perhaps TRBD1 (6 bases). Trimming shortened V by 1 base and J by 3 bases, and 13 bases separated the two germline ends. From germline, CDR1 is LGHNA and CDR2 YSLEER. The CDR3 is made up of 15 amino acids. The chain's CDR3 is CASSQVETGHYEQYF. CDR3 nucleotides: TGCGCCAGCAGCCAAGTTGAGACAGGACACTACGAGCAGTACTTC.

DNA of the CDR3: TGTGCCAGCAGCCAAGATTGGGCCCAGGGGAGAAACACCATATATTTT. Its protein product is CASSQDWAQGRNTIYF. The V and J genes are TRBV14 and TRBJ1-3; TRBD1 is a possible D gene (6 bases). The CDR3 has 16 amino acids. Deletions cut 0 bases from V and 5 bases from J, with 14 bases between. Germline V gene sequence: CDR1 SGHDN, CDR2 FVKESK.

The CDR3 DNA reads as TGTGCCAGCAGCCTAAGACTAGCGGGTAACCTTAACACCGGGGAGCTGTTTTTT. Its translation: CASSLRLAGNLNTGELFF. The chain is built from TRBV7-2 and TRBJ2-2; 10 nucleotides line up with TRBD2. This CDR3 has 18 amino acids. Germline values: CDR1 SGHTA, CDR2 FQGNSA. V dropped 5 bases and J dropped 2; count of bases not matched to a gene: 11.

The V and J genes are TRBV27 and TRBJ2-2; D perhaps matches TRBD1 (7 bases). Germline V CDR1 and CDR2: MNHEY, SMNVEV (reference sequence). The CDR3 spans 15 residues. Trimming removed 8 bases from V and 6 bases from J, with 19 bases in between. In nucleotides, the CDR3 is TGTGCCAGCCAGGGGGGACTTACTGAGGCCGGGGAGCTGTTTTTT. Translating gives CASQGGLTEAGELFF.

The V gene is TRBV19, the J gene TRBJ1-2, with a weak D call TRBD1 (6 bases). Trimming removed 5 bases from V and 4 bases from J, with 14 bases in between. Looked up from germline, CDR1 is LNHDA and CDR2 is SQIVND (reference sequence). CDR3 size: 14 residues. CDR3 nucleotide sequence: TGTGCCAGTAGTCGGCCCCCAGGGGCCTATGGCTACACCTTC. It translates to CASSRPPGAYGYTF. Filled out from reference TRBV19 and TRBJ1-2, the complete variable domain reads DGGITQSPKYLFRKEGQNVTLSCEQNLNHDAMYWYRQDPGQGLRLIYYSQIVNDFQKGDIAEGYSVSREKKESFPLTVTSAQKNPTAFYLCASSRPPGAYGYTFGSGTRLTVV.

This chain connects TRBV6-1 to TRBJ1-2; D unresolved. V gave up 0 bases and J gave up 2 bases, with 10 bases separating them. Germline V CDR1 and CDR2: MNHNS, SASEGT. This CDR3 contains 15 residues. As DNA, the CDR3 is TGTGCCAGCAGTGAAGCTTCTTCCGGGAACTATGGCTACACCTTC. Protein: CASSEASSGNYGYTF.

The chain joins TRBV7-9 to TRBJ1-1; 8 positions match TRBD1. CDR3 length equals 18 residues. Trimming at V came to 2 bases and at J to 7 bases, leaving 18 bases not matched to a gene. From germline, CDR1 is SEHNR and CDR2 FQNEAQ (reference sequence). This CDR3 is CASSLPGQGHSSRSEAFF. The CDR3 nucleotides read TGTGCCAGCAGCTTACCCGGACAGGGACACTCCTCCCGGAGTGAAGCTTTCTTT.

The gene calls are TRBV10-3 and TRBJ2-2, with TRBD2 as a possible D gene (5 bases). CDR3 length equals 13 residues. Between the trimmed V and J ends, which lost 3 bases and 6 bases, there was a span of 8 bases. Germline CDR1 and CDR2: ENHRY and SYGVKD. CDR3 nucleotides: TGTGCCATCAGTGATGTGGAGGCCGGGGAGCTGTTTTTT. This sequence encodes CAISDVEAGELFF.

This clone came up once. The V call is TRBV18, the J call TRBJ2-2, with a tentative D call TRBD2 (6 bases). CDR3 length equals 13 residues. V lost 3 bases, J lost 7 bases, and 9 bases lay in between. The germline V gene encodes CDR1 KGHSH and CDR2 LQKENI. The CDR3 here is CASSPRERGELFF. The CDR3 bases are TGTGCCAGCTCACCGCGGGAACGCGGGGAGCTGTTTTTT. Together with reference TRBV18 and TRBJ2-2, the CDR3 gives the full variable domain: NAGVMQNPRHLVRRRGQEARLRCSPMKGHSHVYWYRQLPEEGLKFMVYLQKENIIDESGMPKERFSAEFPKEGPSILRIQQVVRGDSAAYFCASSPRERGELFFGEGSRLTVL.

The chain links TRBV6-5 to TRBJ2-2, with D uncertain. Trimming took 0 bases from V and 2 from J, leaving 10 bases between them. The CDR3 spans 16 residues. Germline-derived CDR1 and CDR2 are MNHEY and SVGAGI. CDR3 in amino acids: CASSYSTGGNTGELFF. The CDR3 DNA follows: TGTGCCAGCAGTTACTCGACGGGTGGAAACACCGGGGAGCTGTTTTTT.

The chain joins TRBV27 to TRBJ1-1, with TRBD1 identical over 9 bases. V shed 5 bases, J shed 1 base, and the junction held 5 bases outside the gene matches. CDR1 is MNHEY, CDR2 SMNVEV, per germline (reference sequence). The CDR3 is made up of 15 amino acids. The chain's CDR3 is CASSAPGQGNTEAFF. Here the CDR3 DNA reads TGTGCCAGCAGTGCACCGGGACAGGGGAACACTGAAGCTTTCTTT.